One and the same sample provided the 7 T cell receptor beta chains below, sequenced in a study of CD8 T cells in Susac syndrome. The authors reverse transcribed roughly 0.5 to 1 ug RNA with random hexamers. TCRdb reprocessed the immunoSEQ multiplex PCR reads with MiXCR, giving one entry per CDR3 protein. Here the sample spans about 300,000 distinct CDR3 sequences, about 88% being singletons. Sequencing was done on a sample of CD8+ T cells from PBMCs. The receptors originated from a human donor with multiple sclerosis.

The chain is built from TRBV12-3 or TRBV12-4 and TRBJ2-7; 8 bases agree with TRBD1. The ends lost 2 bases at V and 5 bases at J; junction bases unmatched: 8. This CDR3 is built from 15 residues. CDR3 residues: CASSLRLDRDHEQYF. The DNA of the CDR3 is TGTGCCAGCAGTTTAAGGCTGGACAGGGACCACGAGCAGTACTTC.

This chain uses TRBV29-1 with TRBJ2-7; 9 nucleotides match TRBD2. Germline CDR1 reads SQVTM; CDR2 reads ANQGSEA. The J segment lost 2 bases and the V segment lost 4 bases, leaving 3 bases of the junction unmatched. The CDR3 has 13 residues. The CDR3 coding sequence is TGCAGCGTTGGACTAGCGGACACCTACGAGCAGTACTTC. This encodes CSVGLADTYEQYF.

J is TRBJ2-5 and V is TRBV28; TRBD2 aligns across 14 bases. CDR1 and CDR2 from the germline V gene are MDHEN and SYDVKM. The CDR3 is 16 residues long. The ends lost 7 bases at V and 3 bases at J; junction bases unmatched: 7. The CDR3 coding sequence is TGTGCCAGCACCTTATCGGGACTAGCGGGAGAAGAGACCCAGTACTTC. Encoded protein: CASTLSGLAGEETQYF.

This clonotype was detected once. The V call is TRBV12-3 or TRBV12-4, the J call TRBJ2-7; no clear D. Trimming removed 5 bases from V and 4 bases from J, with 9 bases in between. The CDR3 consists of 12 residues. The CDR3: CASSTTRYEQYF. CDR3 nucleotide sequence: TGTGCCAGCAGTACAACCCGGTACGAGCAGTACTTC.

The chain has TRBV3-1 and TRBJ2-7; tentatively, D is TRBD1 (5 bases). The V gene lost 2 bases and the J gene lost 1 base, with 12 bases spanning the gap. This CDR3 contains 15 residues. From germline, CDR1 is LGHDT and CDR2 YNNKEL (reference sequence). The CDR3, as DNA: TGTGCCAGCAGCCAATCGCAAGGGGCTTCCTACGAGCAGTACTTC. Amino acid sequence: CASSQSQGASYEQYF.

This CDR3 is CSARDAGGNEKLFF. Here the CDR3 DNA reads TGCAGTGCTAGAGATGCCGGGGGTAATGAAAAACTGTTTTTT. The genes are TRBV20-1 and TRBJ1-4; TRBD1 is a possible D gene (5 bases). Trimming took 0 bases from V and 4 from J, leaving 9 bases between them. CDR1 and CDR2 from the germline V gene are DFQATT and SNEGSKA (reference sequence). This CDR3 is 14 amino acids long.

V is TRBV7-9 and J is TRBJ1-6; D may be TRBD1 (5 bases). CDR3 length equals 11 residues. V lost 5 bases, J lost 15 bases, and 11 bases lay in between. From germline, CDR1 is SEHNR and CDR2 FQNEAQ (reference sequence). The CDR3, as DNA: TGTGCCAGCAGCGAGGGGACTATCCTCCACTTT. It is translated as CASSEGTILHF. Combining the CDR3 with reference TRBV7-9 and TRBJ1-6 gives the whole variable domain DTGVSQNPRHKITKRGQNVTFRCDPISEHNRLYWYRQTLGQGPEFLTYFQNEAQLEKSRLLSDRFSAERPKGSFSTLEIQRTEQGDSAMYLCASSEGTILHFGNGTRLTVT.